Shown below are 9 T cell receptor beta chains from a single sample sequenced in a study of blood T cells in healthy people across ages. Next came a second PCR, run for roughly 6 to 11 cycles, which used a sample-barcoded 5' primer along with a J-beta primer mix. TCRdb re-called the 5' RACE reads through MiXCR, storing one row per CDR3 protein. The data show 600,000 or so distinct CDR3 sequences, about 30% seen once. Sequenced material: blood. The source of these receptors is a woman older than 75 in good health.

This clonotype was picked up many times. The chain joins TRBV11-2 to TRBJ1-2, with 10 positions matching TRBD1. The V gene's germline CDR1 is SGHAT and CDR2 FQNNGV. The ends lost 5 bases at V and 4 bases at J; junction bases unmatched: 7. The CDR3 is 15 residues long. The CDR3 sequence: CASSRRTGGSYGYTF. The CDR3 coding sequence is TGTGCCAGCAGCCGTCGGACAGGGGGTTCCTATGGCTACACCTTC. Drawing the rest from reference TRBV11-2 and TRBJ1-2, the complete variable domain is EAGVAQSPRYKIIEKRQSVAFWCNPISGHATLYWYQQILGQGPKLLIQFQNNGVVDDSQLPKDRFSAERLKGVDSTLKIQPAKLEDSAVYLCASSRRTGGSYGYTFGSGTRLTVV.

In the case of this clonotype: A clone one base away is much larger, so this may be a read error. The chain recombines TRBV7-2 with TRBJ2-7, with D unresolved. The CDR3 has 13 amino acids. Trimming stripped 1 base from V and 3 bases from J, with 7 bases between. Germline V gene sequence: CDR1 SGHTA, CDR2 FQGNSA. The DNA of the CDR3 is TGTGCCAGCAGCTTAGATGCGGACTACGAGCAGTACTTC. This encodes CASSLDADYEQYF.

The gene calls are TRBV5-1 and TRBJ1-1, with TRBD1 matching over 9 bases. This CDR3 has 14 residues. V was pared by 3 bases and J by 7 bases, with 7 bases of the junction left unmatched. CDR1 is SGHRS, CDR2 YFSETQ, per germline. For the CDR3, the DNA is TGCGCCAGCAGCTCCCCCGGGACAGGGTTTGAAGCTTTCTTT. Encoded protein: CASSSPGTGFEAFF.

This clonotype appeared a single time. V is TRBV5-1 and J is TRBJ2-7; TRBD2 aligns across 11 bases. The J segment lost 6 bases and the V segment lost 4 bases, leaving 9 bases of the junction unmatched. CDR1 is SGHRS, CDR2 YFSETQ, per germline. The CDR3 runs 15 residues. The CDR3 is CASSQGLAGGGEQYF. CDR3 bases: TGCGCCAGCAGCCAGGGGCTAGCGGGAGGAGGCGAGCAGTACTTC.

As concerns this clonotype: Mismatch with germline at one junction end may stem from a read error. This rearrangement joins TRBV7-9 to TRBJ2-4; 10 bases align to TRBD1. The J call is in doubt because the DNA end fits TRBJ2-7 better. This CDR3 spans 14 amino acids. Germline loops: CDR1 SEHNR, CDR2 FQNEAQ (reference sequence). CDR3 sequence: CVSSTTGGAYEQYF. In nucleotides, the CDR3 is TGTGTCAGCAGTACGACAGGGGGCGCGTACGAGCAGTACTTC.

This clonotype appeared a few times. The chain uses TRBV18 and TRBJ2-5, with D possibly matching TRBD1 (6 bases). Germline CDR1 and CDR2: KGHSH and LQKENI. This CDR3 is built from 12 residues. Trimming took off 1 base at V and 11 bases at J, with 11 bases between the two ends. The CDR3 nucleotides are TGTGCCAGCTCACCACGGGACAATGAGCAGTACTTC. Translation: CASSPRDNEQYF.

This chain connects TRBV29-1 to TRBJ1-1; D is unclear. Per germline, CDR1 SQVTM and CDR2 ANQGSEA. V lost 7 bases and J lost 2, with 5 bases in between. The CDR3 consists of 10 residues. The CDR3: CSGSNTEAFF. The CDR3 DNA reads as TGCAGCGGGTCAAACACTGAAGCTTTCTTT. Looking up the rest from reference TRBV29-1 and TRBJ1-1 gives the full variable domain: SAVISQKPSRDICQRGTSLTIQCQVDSQVTMMFWYRQQPGQSLTLIATANQGSEATYESGFVIDKFPISRPNLTFSTLTVSNMSPEDSSIYLCSGSNTEAFFGQGTRLTVV.

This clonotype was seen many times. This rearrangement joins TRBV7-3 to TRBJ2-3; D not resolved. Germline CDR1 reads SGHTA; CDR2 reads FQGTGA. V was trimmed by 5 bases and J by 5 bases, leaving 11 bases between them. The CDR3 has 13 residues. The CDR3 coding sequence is TGTGCCAGCAGCCCCCGAGCCGGAGATACGCAGTATTTT. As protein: CASSPRAGDTQYF. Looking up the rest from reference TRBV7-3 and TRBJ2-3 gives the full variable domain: GAGVSQTPSNKVTEKGKYVELRCDPISGHTALYWYRQSLGQGPEFLIYFQGTGAADDSGLPNDRFFAVRPEGSVSTLKIQRTERGDSAVYLCASSPRAGDTQYFGPGTRLTVL.

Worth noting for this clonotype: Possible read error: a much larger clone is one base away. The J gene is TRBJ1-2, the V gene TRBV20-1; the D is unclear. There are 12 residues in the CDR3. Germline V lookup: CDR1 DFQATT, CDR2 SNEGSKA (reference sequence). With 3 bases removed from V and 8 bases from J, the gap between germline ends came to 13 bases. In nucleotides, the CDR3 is TGCAGTGCTAGGAGGGTAGGCGGGGGCTACACCTTC. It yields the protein CSARRVGGGYTF.